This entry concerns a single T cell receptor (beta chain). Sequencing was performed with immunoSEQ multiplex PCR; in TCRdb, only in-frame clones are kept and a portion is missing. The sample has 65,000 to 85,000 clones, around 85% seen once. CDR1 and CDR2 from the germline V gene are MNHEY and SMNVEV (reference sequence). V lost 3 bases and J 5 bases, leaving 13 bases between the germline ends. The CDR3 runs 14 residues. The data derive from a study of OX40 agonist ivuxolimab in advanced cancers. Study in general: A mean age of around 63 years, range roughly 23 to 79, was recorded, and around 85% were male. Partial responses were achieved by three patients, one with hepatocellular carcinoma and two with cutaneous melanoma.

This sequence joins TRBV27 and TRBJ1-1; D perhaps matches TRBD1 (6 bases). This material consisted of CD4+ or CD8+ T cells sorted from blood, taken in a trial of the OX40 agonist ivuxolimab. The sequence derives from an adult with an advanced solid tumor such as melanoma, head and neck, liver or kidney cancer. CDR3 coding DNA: TGTGCCAGCAGTTTCTTGGGGGCTCGAACTGAAGCTTTCTTT. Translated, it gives CASSFLGARTEAFF.